These T cell receptor beta chains were read from a single sample in a study of cytomegalovirus exposure and HLA in healthy donors. Repertoires were generated with immunoSEQ multiplex PCR, while TCRdb's copy carries only in-frame clones and drops some. The sample contains about 140,000 clones, 60% to 80% of which appear only once. Input material: PBMCs. These receptors all come from a woman aged 45-65 years in good health and CMV-seronegative. The CDR3 runs from the conserved cysteine through the conserved F or W. D genes are given only for firm matches. Some rows mark clone size as missing; the rest say once, few, many or name a class of expanded clone.

.	TRBJ2-1	TRBD2	TRBV2	CASSVLAGVNEQFF	TGTGCCAGCAGTGTTCTAGCGGGGGTCAATGAGCAGTTCTTC
.	TRBJ2-3	TRBD2	TRBV19	CASRGLARDTQYF	TGTGCCAGTAGGGGACTAGCAAGAGATACGCAGTATTTT
.	TRBJ1-1	TRBD1	TRBV19	CASSSGQGTEAFF	TGTGCCAGTAGTTCGGGACAGGGGACTGAAGCTTTCTTT
.	TRBJ2-4	.	TRBV25-1	CASSDQGRNIQYF	TGTGCCAGCAGTGATCAGGGGCGAAACATTCAGTACTTC
.	TRBJ2-3	TRBD2	TRBV11-3	CASSLDGTSGSRQYF	TGTGCCAGCAGCTTAGATGGGACTAGCGGGTCCCGACAGTATTTT
.	TRBJ1-5	TRBD1	TRBV30	CAFTGGEGQPQHF	TGTGCTTTCACAGGGGGCGAGGGTCAGCCCCAGCATTTT
once	TRBJ2-3	TRBD1	TRBV5-1	CASSQTGGTDTQYF	TGCGCCAGCAGTCAGACAGGGGGCACTGATACGCAGTATTTT
few	TRBJ2-1	.	TRBV12-5	CASGLHNEQFF	TGTGCTAGTGGTCTCCACAATGAGCAGTTCTTC
.	TRBJ1-2	TRBD1	TRBV5-6	CASSPGQGTNYGYTF	TGTGCCAGCAGCCCCGGACAGGGAACCAACTATGGCTACACCTTC
.	TRBJ1-5	.	TRBV30	CAWAGHSNQPQHF	TGTGCCTGGGCGGGTCATAGCAATCAGCCCCAGCATTTT
.	TRBJ1-5	.	TRBV19	CASSMEGLSQHF	TGTGCCAGTAGTATGGAGGGGCTTTCCCAGCATTTT
.	TRBJ2-5	.	TRBV7-2	CASQGWGGTQYF	TGTGCCAGCCAGGGATGGGGTGGGACCCAGTACTTC
.	TRBJ1-2	.	TRBV9	CASSAFRVGYTF	TGTGCCAGCAGCGCCTTCAGGGTTGGCTACACCTTC
.	TRBJ1-1	.	TRBV5-1	CASSDIGMNTEAFF	TGCGCCAGCAGCGACATCGGCATGAACACTGAAGCTTTCTTT
.	TRBJ2-2	.	TRBV27	CASSLYWTTNTGELFF	TGTGCCAGCAGTTTATATTGGACTACGAACACCGGGGAGCTGTTTTTT
.	TRBJ2-7	.	TRBV5-6	CASSPDRGFSTYEQYF	TGTGCCAGCAGCCCGGATAGGGGTTTTTCTACCTACGAGCAGTACTTC
.	TRBJ2-7	TRBD1	TRBV5-1	CASSPSPGQGIYEQYF	TGCGCCAGCAGCCCATCTCCGGGACAGGGTATCTACGAGCAGTACTTC
.	TRBJ1-6	.	TRBV2	CASSESGFSPLHF	TGTGCCAGCAGTGAATCGGGGTTTTCACCCCTCCACTTT
.	TRBJ2-5	.	TRBV27	CASSSRGQETQYF	TGTGCCAGCAGTTCCCGGGGGCAAGAGACCCAGTACTTC
.	TRBJ2-2	.	TRBV5-4	CASSLDSHTGELFF	TGTGCCAGCAGCTTGGACAGTCACACCGGGGAGCTGTTTTTT
.	TRBJ1-6	.	TRBV5-6	CASSYRARNSPLHF	TGTGCCAGCAGTTACAGGGCGCGGAATTCACCCCTCCACTTT
.	TRBJ2-7	TRBD2	TRBV6-6	CASRLTSGVQEQYF	TGTGCCAGCAGACTGACTAGCGGGGTCCAAGAGCAGTACTTC
.	TRBJ1-2	.	TRBV20-1	CSSAANYGYTF	TGCAGTTCGGCGGCGAACTATGGCTACACCTTC
.	TRBJ2-1	.	TRBV10-1	CASSEGAVSNEQFF	TGCGCCAGCAGTGAGGGGGCAGTCAGCAATGAGCAGTTCTTC
few	TRBJ1-2	TRBD1	TRBV7-9	CASSKDRRYGYTF	TGTGCCAGCAGCAAGGACAGGCGCTATGGCTACACCTTC
.	TRBJ1-1	TRBD1	TRBV19	CASSIPGDSEAFF	TGTGCCAGTAGTATACCCGGGGACAGTGAAGCTTTCTTT
.	TRBJ1-1	.	TRBV27	CASSYPSRVNTEAFF	TGTGCCAGCAGTTACCCATCCAGGGTGAACACTGAAGCTTTCTTT
few	TRBJ2-5	.	TRBV19	CASSIGRGYQETQYF	TGTGCCAGTAGTATAGGCAGGGGATACCAAGAGACCCAGTACTTC
.	TRBJ2-7	TRBD2	TRBV11-2	CASSFPIRGVREQYF	TGTGCCAGCAGCTTCCCTATACGGGGGGTGAGGGAGCAGTACTTC
once	TRBJ1-6	TRBD1	TRBV19	CASSTGGRSPLHF	TGTGCCAGTAGCACAGGGGGCAGATCACCCCTCCACTTT
.	TRBJ2-2	.	TRBV9	CASSVQGSNTGELFF	TGTGCCAGCAGCGTTCAGGGTTCGAACACCGGGGAGCTGTTTTTT
.	TRBJ1-1	.	TRBV4-1	CASSQGIKNTEAFF	TGCGCCAGCAGCCAAGGTATAAAGAACACTGAAGCTTTCTTT
.	TRBJ2-4	.	TRBV2	CASSEGGPNIQYF	TGTGCCAGCAGTGAAGGGGGGCCAAACATTCAGTACTTC
.	TRBJ1-4	.	TRBV9	CASSGPGGLGEKLFF	TGTGCCAGCAGCGGCCCGGGGGGCTTGGGTGAAAAACTGTTTTTT
.	TRBJ1-2	.	TRBV7-9	CASSLREGDYGYTF	TGTGCCAGCAGCTTGAGGGAGGGTGACTATGGCTACACCTTC
.	TRBJ2-1	.	TRBV7-2	CASSFARKNEQFF	TGTGCCAGCAGCTTCGCGAGAAAGAATGAGCAGTTCTTC
few	TRBJ2-3	.	TRBV5-1	CASSLDGTDTQYF	TGCGCCAGCAGCTTGGACGGTACAGATACGCAGTATTTT
.	TRBJ1-6	.	TRBV2	CASSESGHRNSPLHF	TGTGCCAGCAGTGAAAGCGGGCATAGAAATTCACCCCTCCACTTT
few	TRBJ1-5	.	TRBV7-6	CASSFGDRDQPQHF	TGTGCCAGCAGCTTTGGCGACCGGGATCAGCCCCAGCATTTT
.	TRBJ1-4	.	TRBV14	CASSSLIRGSGEEKLFF	TGTGCCAGCAGCTCATTAATTAGGGGTAGCGGTGAAGAAAAACTGTTTTTT
.	TRBJ2-7	.	TRBV30	CAWDGFGQRFVYEQYF	TGTGCCTGGGACGGATTCGGACAGAGGTTCGTGTACGAGCAGTACTTC
.	TRBJ2-7	TRBD2	TRBV4-2	CASSQVTSGSDEQYF	TGTGCCAGCAGCCAGGTGACTAGCGGAAGCGACGAGCAGTACTTC
.	TRBJ2-6	.	TRBV9	CASSVDFGANVLTF	TGTGCCAGCAGCGTAGACTTTGGGGCCAACGTCCTGACTTTC
few	TRBJ2-2	.	TRBV7-2	CASSLDRNTGELFF	TGTGCCAGCAGCTTAGACAGAAACACCGGGGAGCTGTTTTTT
.	TRBJ2-7	TRBD1	TRBV19	CASSMGQGSHYEQYF	TGTGCCAGTAGTATGGGACAGGGTTCCCACTACGAGCAGTACTTC
.	TRBJ2-6	TRBD1	TRBV28	CASSLPTGVQPPGANVLTF	TGTGCCAGCAGTTTACCGACAGGGGTCCAACCCCCTGGGGCCAACGTCCTGACTTTC
.	TRBJ1-4	.	TRBV30	CAWTRGGANEKLFF	TGTGCCTGGACGAGGGGAGGGGCAAATGAAAAACTGTTTTTT
.	TRBJ2-7	.	TRBV7-8	CASSWDLGDYEQYF	TGTGCCAGCAGCTGGGACTTGGGTGACTACGAGCAGTACTTC
.	TRBJ2-7	.	TRBV13	CASRIQGSRYEQYF	TGTGCCAGCAGGATTCAGGGGTCCCGTTACGAGCAGTACTTC
.	TRBJ1-6	.	TRBV25-1	CASSGQNNSPLHF	TGTGCCAGCAGTGGTCAGAATAATTCACCCCTCCACTTT
.	TRBJ1-5	.	TRBV2	CASSGTGNQPQHF	TGTGCCAGCAGTGGGACAGGCAATCAGCCCCAGCATTTT